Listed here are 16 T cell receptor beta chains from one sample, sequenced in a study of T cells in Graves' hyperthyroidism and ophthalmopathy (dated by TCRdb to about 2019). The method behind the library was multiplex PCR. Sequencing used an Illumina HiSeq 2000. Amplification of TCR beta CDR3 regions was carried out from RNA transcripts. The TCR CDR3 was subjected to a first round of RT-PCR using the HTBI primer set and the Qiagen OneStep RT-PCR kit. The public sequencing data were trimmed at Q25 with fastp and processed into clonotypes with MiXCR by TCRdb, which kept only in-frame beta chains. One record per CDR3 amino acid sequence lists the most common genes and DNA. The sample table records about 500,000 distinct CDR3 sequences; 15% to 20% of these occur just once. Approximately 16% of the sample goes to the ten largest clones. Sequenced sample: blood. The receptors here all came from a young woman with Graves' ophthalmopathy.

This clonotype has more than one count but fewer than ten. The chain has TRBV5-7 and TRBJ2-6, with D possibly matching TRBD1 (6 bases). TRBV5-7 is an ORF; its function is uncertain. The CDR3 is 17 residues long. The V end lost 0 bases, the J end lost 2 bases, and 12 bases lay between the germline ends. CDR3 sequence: CASSLDQGTTGANVLTF. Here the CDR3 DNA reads TGTGCCAGCAGCTTGGACCAGGGGACCACTGGGGCCAACGTCCTGACTTTC.

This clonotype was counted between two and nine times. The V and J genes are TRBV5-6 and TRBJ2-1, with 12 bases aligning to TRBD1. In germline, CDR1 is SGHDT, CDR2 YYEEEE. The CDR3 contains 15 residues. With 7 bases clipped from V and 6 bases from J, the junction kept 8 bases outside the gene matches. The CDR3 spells CASLPGTGGFNEQFF. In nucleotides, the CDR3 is TGTGCCAGCCTACCCGGGACAGGGGGCTTCAATGAGCAGTTCTTC.

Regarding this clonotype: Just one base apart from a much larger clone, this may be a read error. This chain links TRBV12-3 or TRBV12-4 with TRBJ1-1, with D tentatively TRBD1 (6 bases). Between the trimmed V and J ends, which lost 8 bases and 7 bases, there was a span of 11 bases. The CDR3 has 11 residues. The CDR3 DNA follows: TGTGCCAGCGCGGGGGCCTTTGAAGCTTTCTTT. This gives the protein CASAGAFEAFF.

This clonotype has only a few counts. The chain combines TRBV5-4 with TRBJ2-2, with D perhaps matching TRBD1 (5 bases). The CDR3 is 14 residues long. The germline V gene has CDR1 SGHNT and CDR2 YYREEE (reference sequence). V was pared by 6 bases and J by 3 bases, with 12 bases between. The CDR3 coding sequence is TGTGCCAGCACCTTCCTAGGGGACACCGGGGAGCTGTTTTTT. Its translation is CASTFLGDTGELFF.

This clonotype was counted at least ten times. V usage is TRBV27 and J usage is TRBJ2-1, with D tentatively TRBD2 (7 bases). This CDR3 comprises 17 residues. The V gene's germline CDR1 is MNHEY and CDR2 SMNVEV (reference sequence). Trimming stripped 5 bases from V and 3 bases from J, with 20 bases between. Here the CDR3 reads CASSPEGGGGIYNEQFF. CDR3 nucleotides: TGTGCCAGCAGTCCGGAGGGGGGGGGAGGGATCTACAATGAGCAGTTCTTC.

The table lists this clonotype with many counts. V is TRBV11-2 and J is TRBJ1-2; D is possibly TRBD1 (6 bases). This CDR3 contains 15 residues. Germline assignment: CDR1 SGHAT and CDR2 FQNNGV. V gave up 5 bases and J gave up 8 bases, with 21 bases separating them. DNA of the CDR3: TGTGCCAGCAGCGTATCCGGGACACCGATACGGGGCTACACCTTC. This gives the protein CASSVSGTPIRGYTF.

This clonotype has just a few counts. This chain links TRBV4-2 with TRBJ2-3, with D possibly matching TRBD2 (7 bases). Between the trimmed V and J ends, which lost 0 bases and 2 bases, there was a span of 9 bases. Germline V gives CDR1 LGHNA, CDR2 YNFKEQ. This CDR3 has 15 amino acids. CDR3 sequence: CASSQDGGATDTQYF. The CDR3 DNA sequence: TGTGCCAGCAGCCAAGATGGGGGGGCCACAGATACGCAGTATTTT.

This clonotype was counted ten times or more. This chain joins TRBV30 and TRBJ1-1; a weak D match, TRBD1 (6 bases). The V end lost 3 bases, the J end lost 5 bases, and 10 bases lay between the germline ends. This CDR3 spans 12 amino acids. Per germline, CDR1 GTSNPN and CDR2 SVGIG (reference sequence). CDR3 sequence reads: CAWSLRGTEAFF. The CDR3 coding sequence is TGTGCCTGGAGCTTGAGGGGGACTGAAGCTTTCTTT.

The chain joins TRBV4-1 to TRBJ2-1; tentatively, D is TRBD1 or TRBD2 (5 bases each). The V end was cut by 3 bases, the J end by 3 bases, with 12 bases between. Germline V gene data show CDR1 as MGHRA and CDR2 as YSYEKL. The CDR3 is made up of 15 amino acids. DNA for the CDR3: TGCGCCAGCAGCCATTACGGGACGGACTACAATGAGCAGTTCTTC. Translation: CASSHYGTDYNEQFF.

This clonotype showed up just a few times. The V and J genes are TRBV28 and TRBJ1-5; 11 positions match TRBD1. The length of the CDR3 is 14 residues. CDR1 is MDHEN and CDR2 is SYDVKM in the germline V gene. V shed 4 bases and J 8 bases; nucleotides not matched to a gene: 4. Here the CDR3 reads CASSWDRGGEPQHF. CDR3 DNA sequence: TGTGCCAGCAGTTGGGACAGGGGGGGAGAGCCCCAGCATTTT. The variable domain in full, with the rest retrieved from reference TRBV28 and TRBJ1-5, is DVKVTQSSRYLVKRTGEKVFLECVQDMDHENMFWYRQDPGLGLRLIYFSYDVKMKEKGDIPEGYSVSREKKERFSLILESASTNQTSMYLCASSWDRGGEPQHFGDGTRLSIL.

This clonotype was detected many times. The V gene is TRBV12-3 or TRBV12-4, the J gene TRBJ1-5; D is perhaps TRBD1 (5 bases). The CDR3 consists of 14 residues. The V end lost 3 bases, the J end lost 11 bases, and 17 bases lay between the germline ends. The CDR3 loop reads CASSFAGGSTAQHF. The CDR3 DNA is TGTGCCAGCAGTTTCGCCGGGGGTTCTACGGCCCAGCATTTT.

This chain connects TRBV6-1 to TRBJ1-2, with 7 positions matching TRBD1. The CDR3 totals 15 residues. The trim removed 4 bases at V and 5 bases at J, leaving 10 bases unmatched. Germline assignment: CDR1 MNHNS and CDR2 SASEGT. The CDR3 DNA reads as TGTGCCAGCAGTGTTCACGGGACAGACCTTTATGGCTACACCTTC. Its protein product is CASSVHGTDLYGYTF.

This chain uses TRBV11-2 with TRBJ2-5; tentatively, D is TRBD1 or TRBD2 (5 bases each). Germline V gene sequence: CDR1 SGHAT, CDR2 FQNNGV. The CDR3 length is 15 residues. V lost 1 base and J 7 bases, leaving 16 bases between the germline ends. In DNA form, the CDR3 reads TGTGCCAGCAGCTTAGGAACAGGTCGAGGAGGGACCCAGTACTTC. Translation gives CASSLGTGRGGTQYF.

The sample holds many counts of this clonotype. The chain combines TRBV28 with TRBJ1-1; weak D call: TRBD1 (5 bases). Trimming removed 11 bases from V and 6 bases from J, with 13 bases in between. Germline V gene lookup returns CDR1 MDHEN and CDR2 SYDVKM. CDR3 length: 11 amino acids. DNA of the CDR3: TGTGCCTCGCTAATGGGGGCTGAAGCTTTCTTT. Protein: CASLMGAEAFF.

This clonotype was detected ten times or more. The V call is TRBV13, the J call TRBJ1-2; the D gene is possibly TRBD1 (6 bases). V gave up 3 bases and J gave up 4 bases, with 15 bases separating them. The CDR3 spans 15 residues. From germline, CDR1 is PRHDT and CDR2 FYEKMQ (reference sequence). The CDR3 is CASSFGGRGPYGYTF. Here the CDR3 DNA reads TGTGCCAGCAGCTTCGGAGGCAGGGGTCCCTATGGCTACACCTTC. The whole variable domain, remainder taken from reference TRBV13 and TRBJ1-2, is AAGVIQSPRHLIKEKRETATLKCYPIPRHDTVYWYQQGPGQDPQFLISFYEKMQSDKGSIPDRFSAQQFSDYHSELNMSSLELGDSALYFCASSFGGRGPYGYTFGSGTRLTVV.

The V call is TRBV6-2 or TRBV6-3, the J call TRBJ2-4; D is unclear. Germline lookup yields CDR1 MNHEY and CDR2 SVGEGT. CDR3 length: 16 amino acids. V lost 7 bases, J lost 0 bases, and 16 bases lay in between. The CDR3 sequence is CASTYSSILAKNIQYF. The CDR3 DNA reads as TGTGCCAGCACCTACAGTAGTATTCTAGCCAAAAACATTCAGTACTTC.